This is a list of T cell receptor beta chains from one sample in a study of cytomegalovirus exposure and HLA in healthy donors. Assay: immunoSEQ multiplex PCR; the TCRdb copy retains only in-frame clones and omits some. Here the sample spans 90,000 to 150,000 clones, over 70% being singletons. The source material was PBMCs. The receptors here all came from a woman in her thirties or forties in good health and CMV-seropositive. Both conserved end residues are trimmed from each CDR3.

TRBV6-5 ASSKKPAGANVLT
TRBV9 ASSGGGQGVTGELF
TRBV6-6 ASSLQANVLT
TRBV5-1 ASSLDGRTNEKLF
TRBV29-1 SGRQGSNTGELF
TRBV6-5 ASSYSWQSTGNTIY
TRBV28 ASSPTPDRQF
TRBV11-2 ASSFSDNSPLH
TRBV4-3 ASSQDFSWQNYGYT
TRBV10-3 AISESGATETQY
TRBV15 ATSPRGRTANTEAF
TRBV19 ASRRPGQEPRNYGYT
TRBV28 ASSGDTDSNQPQH
TRBV4-3 ASSRGAELGTEAF
TRBV6-1 ASRPGLGDTEAF
TRBV4-3 ASSQDLASGSVDNEQF
TRBV15 ATSREGEGEKLF
TRBV5-4 ASSLRDTSGNTIY
TRBV4-3 ASSQDLRQGYEQY
TRBV6-5 ASSRTGDTVAF
TRBV5-6 ASSDTSRAIHGYGYT
TRBV5-1 ASSRGQADLNYGYT
TRBV27 ASGANYGYT
TRBV11-2 ASKLSQTNTEAF
TRBV29-1 SVETRETSGRGIPFTGQY
TRBV5-4 ASSPTGGDEHYT
TRBV7-3 ASSPDREDTQY
TRBV7-9 ASSLRDRERGEAF
TRBV5-8 ASIEGALEQY
TRBV10-1 ASSEEGQGPNTEAF
TRBV21-1 ASSKVSGDWGNEKLF
TRBV7-3 ASAGAGSLGPTDTQY
TRBV19 ASSTGQGRTEAF
TRBV29-1 SVVSLGRAGLYNEQF
TRBV6-5 ASSYGRGAGELF
TRBV6-5 ASSSVPGLMNTEAF
TRBV7-9 ASRIGSGGTTRETQY
TRBV12-1 ASSYSGPYYEQY
TRBV19 ASSTPARGGGRQPQH
TRBV7-8 ASALSQGQPLGANVLT
TRBV18 ASSPPYSTDTQY
TRBV4-3 ASSQDMGQGGNEQF
TRBV12-5 ASAGTEREPQH
TRBV7-2 ASSLELTGGANEQF
TRBV10-3 AISESPGTGVGKLF
TRBV7-2 ASSYGNEQF
TRBV6-5 ASRSGQGLGSPLH
TRBV5-6 ASSLEGGNQPQN
TRBV7-3 ASSPSPGTGELF
TRBV5-4 ASSPRQSSGNTIY
TRBV6-1 ASRLLNTEAF